These T cell receptor beta chains were read from a single sample in a study of blood T cell repertoires in COVID-19. Here immunoSEQ multiplex PCR was the method, and the copy in TCRdb shows in-frame clones only, minus some. The data contain more than 95,000 clones, 89% of them seen just once; the ten biggest clones take up 3% to 4.5%. Sequenced sample: peripheral blood. Source of these receptors: a woman aged 60-75 years with acute or convalescent COVID-19. Each CDR3 is given with its conserved first and last residue. A D gene is named only where the DNA matches it firmly. A row's size may be missing; if present it is once, few, many or a size class.

V gene	J gene	CDR3 length	D gene	clone size	CDR3 protein	CDR3 DNA
TRBV9	TRBJ1-6	14	.	.	CASSVGGYNSPLHF	TGTGCCAGCAGCGTAGGAGGGTATAATTCACCCCTCCACTTT
TRBV2	TRBJ1-2	13	.	once	CASSRTGDYGYTF	TGTGCCAGCAGCCGGACCGGGGACTATGGCTACACCTTC
TRBV2	TRBJ2-5	14	.	once	CASRKRQLQETQYF	TGTGCCAGCAGAAAAAGACAGCTCCAAGAGACCCAGTACTTC
TRBV19	TRBJ1-1	15	TRBD1	.	CASSMGDRVNTEAFF	TGTGCCAGTAGTATGGGCGACAGGGTGAACACTGAAGCTTTCTTT
TRBV27	TRBJ1-2	15	.	.	CASSLSYNHRDGYTF	TGTGCCAGCAGTTTATCTTATAACCACAGGGATGGCTACACCTTC
TRBV29-1	TRBJ1-2	16	.	.	CSVDALYGGDNYGYTF	TGCAGCGTTGATGCTCTATATGGGGGGGATAACTATGGCTACACCTTC
TRBV3-1/TRBV3-2	TRBJ2-1	15	TRBD2	.	CASSPGERGYNEQFF	TGTGCCAGCAGCCCCGGTGAGCGGGGCTACAATGAGCAGTTCTTC
TRBV5-4	TRBJ1-1	15	.	.	CASSAAQGLNTEAFF	TGTGCCAGCAGCGCCGCTCAGGGGTTGAACACTGAAGCTTTCTTT
TRBV6-5	TRBJ2-2	12	.	.	CASTPFSGELFF	TGTGCCAGCACCCCCTTCTCCGGGGAGCTGTTTTTT
TRBV24-1	TRBJ2-2	15	TRBD2	once	CATGTSGIEPGELFF	TGTGCCACGGGGACTAGCGGGATTGAACCCGGGGAGCTGTTTTTT
TRBV11-3	TRBJ1-5	13	.	.	CASSLDRSQPQHF	TGTGCCAGCAGCTTAGATCGGTCGCAGCCCCAGCATTTT
TRBV11-3	TRBJ2-2	15	TRBD2	once	CASSFELAGAGELFF	TGTGCCAGCAGCTTCGAACTAGCGGGAGCGGGGGAGCTGTTTTTT
TRBV4-1	TRBJ1-5	18	.	once	CASSQDLVQGTSNQPQHF	TGCGCCAGCAGCCAAGACCTTGTACAGGGCACTAGCAATCAGCCCCAGCATTTT
TRBV3-1/TRBV3-2	TRBJ2-7	13	TRBD2	.	CASSQEVAGEQYF	TGTGCCAGCAGCCAAGAGGTAGCGGGCGAGCAGTACTTC
TRBV7-6	TRBJ2-5	15	.	once	CASSLGAALEETQYF	TGTGCCAGCAGCCTAGGGGCAGCTTTGGAAGAGACCCAGTACTTC
TRBV18	TRBJ1-1	14	.	.	CASSPDHGTTEAFF	TGTGCCAGCTCACCTGACCATGGGACAACTGAAGCTTTCTTT
TRBV9	TRBJ2-5	13	.	.	CASSVAVAETQYF	TGTGCCAGCAGCGTAGCTGTGGCAGAGACCCAGTACTTC
TRBV11-3	TRBJ1-5	19	.	.	CASSETQGDPFLKGQPQHF	TGTGCCAGCAGTGAGACTCAGGGTGACCCGTTTCTAAAAGGTCAGCCCCAGCATTTT
TRBV28	TRBJ2-3	14	.	.	CANTESGLGDTQYF	TGTGCCAACACGGAGAGTGGGTTGGGAGATACGCAGTATTTT